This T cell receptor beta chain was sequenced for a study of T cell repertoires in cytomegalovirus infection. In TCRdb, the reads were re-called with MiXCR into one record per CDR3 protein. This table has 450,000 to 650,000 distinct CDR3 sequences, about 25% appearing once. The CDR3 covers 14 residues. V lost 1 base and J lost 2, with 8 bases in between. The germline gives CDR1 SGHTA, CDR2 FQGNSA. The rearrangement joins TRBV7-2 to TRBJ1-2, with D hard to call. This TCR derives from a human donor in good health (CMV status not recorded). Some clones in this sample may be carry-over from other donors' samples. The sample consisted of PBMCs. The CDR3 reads CASSLGVINYGYTF. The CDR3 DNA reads TGTGCCAGCAGCTTAGGGGTCATAAACTATGGCTACACCTTC. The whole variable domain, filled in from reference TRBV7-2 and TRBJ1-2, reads GAGVSQSPSNKVTEKGKDVELRCDPISGHTALYWYRQSLGQGLEFLIYFQGNSAPDKSGLPSDRFSAERTGGSVSTLTIQRTQQEDSAVYLCASSLGVINYGYTFGSGTRLTVV.